The entry below describes one T cell receptor beta chain. What it binds is not known. The record originates from a study of cytomegalovirus exposure and HLA in healthy donors. The PCR contained 60 Vbeta and 13 Jbeta primers. Generated by immunoSEQ multiplex PCR, the TCRdb table keeps only in-frame clones and is missing some. Altogether more than 80,000 clones are present, under 80% being singletons, with the ten largest covering roughly 3.9%. The CDR3 covers 13 residues. V was trimmed by 7 bases and J by 1 base, leaving 9 bases between them. Germline lookup yields CDR1 MDHEN and CDR2 SYDVKM. General study results and limits: Association with HLA alleles at 0.05 false discovery rate was found for 16,951 TCR beta sequences in a later analysis.

Source material: PBMCs. The sequence was obtained from a man between 60 and 70 years old in good health and CMV-seronegative. V and J are TRBV28 and TRBJ2-3; D not certain. The CDR3 here is CASTVFGTDTQYF. CDR3 sequence (DNA): TGTGCCAGCACCGTTTTTGGCACAGATACGCAGTATTTT.